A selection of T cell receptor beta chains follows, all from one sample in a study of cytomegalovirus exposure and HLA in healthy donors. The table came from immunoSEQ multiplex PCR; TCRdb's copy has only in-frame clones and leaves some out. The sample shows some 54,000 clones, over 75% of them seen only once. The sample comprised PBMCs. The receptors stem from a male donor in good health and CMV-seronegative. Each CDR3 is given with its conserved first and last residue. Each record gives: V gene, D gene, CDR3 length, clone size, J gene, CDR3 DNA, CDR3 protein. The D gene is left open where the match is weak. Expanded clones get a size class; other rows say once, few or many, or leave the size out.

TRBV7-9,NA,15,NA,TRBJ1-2,TGTGCCAGCAGCCCCACCGGGTTGTATAACTATGGCTACACCTTC,CASSPTGLYNYGYTF
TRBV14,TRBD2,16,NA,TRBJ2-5,TGTGCCAGCAGCCTTGGAACTAGCGGGAGACAAGAGACCCAGTACTTC,CASSLGTSGRQETQYF
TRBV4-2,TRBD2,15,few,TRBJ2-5,TGTGCCAGCAGCCAGGAGGGACTAGCCCTAGAGACCCAGTACTTC,CASSQEGLALETQYF
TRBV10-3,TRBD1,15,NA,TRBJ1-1,TGTGCCATCAGCCCTCCCGGGACAGGGAACACTGAAGCTTTCTTT,CAISPPGTGNTEAFF
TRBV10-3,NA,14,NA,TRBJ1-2,TGTGCCATCAGTGAGGTGGTAGCCAACTATGGCTACACCTTC,CAISEVVANYGYTF
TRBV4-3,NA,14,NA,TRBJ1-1,TGCGCCAGCAGCCACGAGGCGGGAAACACTGAAGCTTTCTTT,CASSHEAGNTEAFF
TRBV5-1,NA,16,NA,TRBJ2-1,TGCGCCAGCAGCGCGGGGCCCGGGACGGCCAACAATGAGCAGTTCTTC,CASSAGPGTANNEQFF
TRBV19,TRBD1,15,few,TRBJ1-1,TGTGCCAGTAGTATAGACACCGGACAGGGAGGGAAAGCTTTCTTT,CASSIDTGQGGKAFF
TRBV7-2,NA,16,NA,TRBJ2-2,TGTGCCAGCACCTTCGATCGGGACACGAACACCGGGGAGCTGTTTTTT,CASTFDRDTNTGELFF
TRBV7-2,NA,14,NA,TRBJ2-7,TGTGCCAGCAGCTTAGCGTTGCAGGCCTACGAGCAGTACTTC,CASSLALQAYEQYF
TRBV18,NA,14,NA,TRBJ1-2,TGTGCCAGCTCACCGGCAGGGAAAAACTATGGCTACACCTTC,CASSPAGKNYGYTF
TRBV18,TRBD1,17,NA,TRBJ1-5,TGTGCCAGCTCACCACCGCAGGGACAGGGGAGCAATCAGCCCCAGCATTTT,CASSPPQGQGSNQPQHF
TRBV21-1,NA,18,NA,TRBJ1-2,TGTGCCAGCAGCAAAGCCCCACAGGCCCTGATAGCTAACTATGGCTACACCTTC,CASSKAPQALIANYGYTF
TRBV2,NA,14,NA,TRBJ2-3,TGTGCCAGCAGCACAAAGGCAGGGGAAGATACGCAGTATTTT,CASSTKAGEDTQYF
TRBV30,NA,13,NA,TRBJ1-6,TGTGCCTGGATGGGTGTAGGGGATTCACCCCTCCACTTT,CAWMGVGDSPLHF
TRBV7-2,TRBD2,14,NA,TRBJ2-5,TGTGCCAGCAGAGGACTAGCGGCAGCCGGGACCCAGTACTTC,CASRGLAAAGTQYF
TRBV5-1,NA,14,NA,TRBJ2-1,TGCGCCAGCAGCTTGGATAGCTCCTACAATGAGCAGTTCTTC,CASSLDSSYNEQFF
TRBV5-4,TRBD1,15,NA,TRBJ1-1,TGTGCCAGCAGACCCGGGACAGGGGGCGCTTCGGAAGCTTTCTTT,CASRPGTGGASEAFF
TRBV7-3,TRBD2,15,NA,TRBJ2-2,TGTGCCAGCAGCTTCGCGGGGGGGGCAAACGGGGAGCTGTTTTTT,CASSFAGGANGELFF
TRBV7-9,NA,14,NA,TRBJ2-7,TGTGCCAGCAGCTTAGCTAGTGGGGGGACCGAGCAGTACTTC,CASSLASGGTEQYF
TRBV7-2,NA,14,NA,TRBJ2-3,TGTGCCAGCAGTTGGCCGGGGTATGAAAATACGCAGTATTTT,CASSWPGYENTQYF
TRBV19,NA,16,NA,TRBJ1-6,TGTGCCAGTAGTATACGAGAGGGGGTCGGAGATTCACCCCTCCACTTT,CASSIREGVGDSPLHF
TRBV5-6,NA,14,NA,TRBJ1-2,TGTGCCAGCAGCTTGGTAGACTCACCCTATGGCTACACCTTC,CASSLVDSPYGYTF
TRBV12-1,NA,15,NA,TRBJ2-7,TGTGCCAGCAGCTTTGCTTTAATGACAGTGAAGGAACAGTACTTC,CASSFALMTVKEQYF
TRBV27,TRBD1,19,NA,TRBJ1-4,TGTGCCAGCAGTTTAGGGGCGGCAGGGGGCTCGAGAACTAATGAAAAACTGTTTTTT,CASSLGAAGGSRTNEKLFF